The present TCR beta chain was sequenced within a study of T cell responses to AZD1222 COVID-19 vaccine. The germline V gene encodes CDR1 LNHDA and CDR2 SQIVND (reference sequence). The CDR3 length is 14 residues. With 4 bases clipped from V and 3 bases from J, the junction kept 2 bases outside the gene matches. Whole-study findings and limits: Only a handful of individuals given AZD1222 were seropositive at baseline. Clonal diversity may have been underestimated in mostly white British donors.

Measured with immunoSEQ multiplex PCR; TCRdb has only the in-frame clones, and not every one. The profile shows 100,000 to 120,000 clones, 70% to 90% of them singletons. With respect to this clone: Its antigen is unidentified.

The chain joins TRBV19 to TRBJ2-7; 11 bases agree with TRBD1. This specimen consisted of peripheral blood, obtained on day 0 of AZD1222 vaccination. The sequence came from an adult in good health. CDR3: CASSRTGGLYEQYF. Written as DNA, the CDR3 is TGTGCCAGTAGTAGGACAGGGGGCCTCTACGAGCAGTACTTC. Using reference TRBV19 and TRBJ2-7 for the parts outside the CDR3, the full variable domain is DGGITQSPKYLFRKEGQNVTLSCEQNLNHDAMYWYRQDPGQGLRLIYYSQIVNDFQKGDIAEGYSVSREKKESFPLTVTSAQKNPTAFYLCASSRTGGLYEQYFGPGTRLTVT.